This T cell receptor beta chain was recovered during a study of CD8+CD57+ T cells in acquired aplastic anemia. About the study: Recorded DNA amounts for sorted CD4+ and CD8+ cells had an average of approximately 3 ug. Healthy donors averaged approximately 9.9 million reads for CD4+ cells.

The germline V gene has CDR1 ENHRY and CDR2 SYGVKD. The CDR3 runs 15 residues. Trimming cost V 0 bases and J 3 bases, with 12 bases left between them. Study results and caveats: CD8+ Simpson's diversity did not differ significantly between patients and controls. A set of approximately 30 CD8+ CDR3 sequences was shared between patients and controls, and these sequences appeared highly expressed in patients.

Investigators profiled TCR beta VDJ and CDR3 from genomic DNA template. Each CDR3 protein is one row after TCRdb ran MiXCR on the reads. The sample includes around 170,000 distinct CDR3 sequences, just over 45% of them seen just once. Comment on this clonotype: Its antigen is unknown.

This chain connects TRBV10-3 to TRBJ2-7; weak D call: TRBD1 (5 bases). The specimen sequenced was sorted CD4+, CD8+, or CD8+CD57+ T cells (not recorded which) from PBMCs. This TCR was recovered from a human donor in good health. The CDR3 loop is CAISESQEQLYEQYF. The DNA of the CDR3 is TGTGCCATCAGTGAGTCACAGGAGCAGCTCTACGAGCAGTACTTC.